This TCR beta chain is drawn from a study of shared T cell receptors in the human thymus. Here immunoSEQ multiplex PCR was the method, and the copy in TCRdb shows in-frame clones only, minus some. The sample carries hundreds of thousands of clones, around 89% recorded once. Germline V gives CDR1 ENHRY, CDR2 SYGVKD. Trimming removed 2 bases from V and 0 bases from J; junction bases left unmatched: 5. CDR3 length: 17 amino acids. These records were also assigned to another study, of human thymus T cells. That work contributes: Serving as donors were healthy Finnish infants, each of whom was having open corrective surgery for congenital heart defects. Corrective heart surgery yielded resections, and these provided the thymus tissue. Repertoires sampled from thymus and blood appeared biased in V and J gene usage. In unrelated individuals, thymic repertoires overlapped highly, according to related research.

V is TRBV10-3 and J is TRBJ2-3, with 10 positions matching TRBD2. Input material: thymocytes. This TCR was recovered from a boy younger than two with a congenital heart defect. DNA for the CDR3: TGTGCCATCAGTGAGGCGATAGCGGGAGGAAGCACAGATACGCAGTATTTT. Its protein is CAISEAIAGGSTDTQYF.